The rows below give T cell receptor beta chains drawn from one sample of a study of post-analysis software for immune sequencing data. TCRdb re-derived calls from the PCR reads in MiXCR, one entry per CDR3 protein. The data hold roughly 580,000 distinct CDR3 sequences, with around 40% observed a single time. The sample was blood. These receptors were obtained from a girl aged 10-17 years with multiple sclerosis. The CDR3 runs from the conserved cysteine through the conserved F or W. Each record gives: J gene, clone size, CDR3 length, D gene, V gene, CDR3 DNA, CDR3 protein. A D gene is named only where the DNA matches it firmly. Part of the rows lack a size; the others show once, few, many or a class for expanded clones.

TRBJ1-1	.	13	.	TRBV7-9	TGCGCCAGCAGCTTGGAGTCTAACACTGAAGCTTTCTTT	CASSLESNTEAFF
TRBJ2-1	.	13	TRBD1	TRBV5-1	TGCGCCAGCAGCTTGAGGAGTGGGGACAGAAAGTTCTTC	CASSLRSGDRKFF
TRBJ1-1	.	13	.	TRBV7-3	TGTGCCAGCAGCGAAGATAGGGGAACTGAAGCTTTCTTT	CASSEDRGTEAFF
TRBJ1-2	few	15	.	TRBV5-6	TGTGCCAGCAGTTCCGGGCCCCTGGCTGGCTATGGCTACACCTTC	CASSSGPLAGYGYTF
TRBJ1-1	once	13	.	TRBV30	TGTGCCTGGAGAGGATTGGGGTTGACTGAAGCTTTCTTT	CAWRGLGLTEAFF
TRBJ2-7	.	14	.	TRBV12-3/TRBV12-4	TGTGCCAGCAGCCCTTTGGGACGCCATCTGGAGCAGTACTTC	CASSPLGRHLEQYF
TRBJ2-5	few	15	TRBD2	TRBV24-1	TGTGCCACCAGTGATGCGACTAGCGGCCAAGAGACCCAGTACTTC	CATSDATSGQETQYF
TRBJ2-1	.	16	TRBD1	TRBV12-3/TRBV12-4	TGTGCCAGCAGTTTAGCGGGACAGGGTATTCCCAATGAGCAGTTCTTC	CASSLAGQGIPNEQFF
TRBJ2-7	.	16	TRBD2	TRBV5-1	TGCGCCAGCAGTCCGAGGACTAGCGTGGGGTGGTACGAGCAGTACTTC	CASSPRTSVGWYEQYF
TRBJ2-1	few	13	TRBD1	TRBV10-3	TGTGCCTCCGGGACAGGGGGAGAGAATGAGCAGTTCTTC	CASGTGGENEQFF